The T cell receptor beta chain described here comes from a study of T cells in Graves' hyperthyroidism and ophthalmopathy. At the level of the study: Before any treatment, at initial diagnosis, peripheral blood was collected. Study-level findings and limits: It was a median about 6 months before onset that the model predicted ophthalmopathy.

Researchers took RNA transcripts and amplified the TCR beta CDR3 regions from them. RT-PCR in the first round (using the HTBI primer set) targeted the TCR CDR3. Each CDR3 protein gets one entry after TCRdb re-called the multiplex PCR reads with MiXCR. The sample carries around 500,000 distinct CDR3 sequences, 22% recorded once. The CDR3 is 16 residues long. With 4 bases removed from V and 2 bases from J, the gap between germline ends came to 15 bases. Germline loops: CDR1 KGHDR, CDR2 SFDVKD. With regard to this clonotype: Its antigen is still unknown.

Subjects with ophthalmopathy showed a Clinical Activity Score no lower than 3, a NOSPECS grade no lower than 4, and a duration shorter than 3 months. From under 12 ml of fresh peripheral blood, PBMCs were isolated. The rearrangement uses TRBV24-1 and TRBJ2-3; perhaps TRBD1 as D (6 bases). The clonotype was recovered from a woman between 70 and 85 years old with Graves' ophthalmopathy. The specimen sequenced was blood. The DNA of the CDR3 is TGTGCCACCAGTGACCCCCGGACAGACACCACAGATACGCAGTATTTT. Translation gives CATSDPRTDTTDTQYF.